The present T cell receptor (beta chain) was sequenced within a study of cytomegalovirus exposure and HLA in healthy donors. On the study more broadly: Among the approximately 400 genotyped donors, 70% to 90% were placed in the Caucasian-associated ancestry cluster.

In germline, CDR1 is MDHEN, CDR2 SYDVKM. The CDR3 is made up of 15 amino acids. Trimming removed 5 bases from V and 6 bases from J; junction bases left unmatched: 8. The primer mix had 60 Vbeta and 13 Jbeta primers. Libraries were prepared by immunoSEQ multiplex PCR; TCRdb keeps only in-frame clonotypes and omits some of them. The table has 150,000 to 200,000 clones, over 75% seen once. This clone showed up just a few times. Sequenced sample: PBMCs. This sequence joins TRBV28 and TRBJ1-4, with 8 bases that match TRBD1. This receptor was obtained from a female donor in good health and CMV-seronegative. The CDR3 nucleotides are TGTGCCAGCAGTGCAGGGGGCGCAGGCTATGAAAAACTGTTTTTT. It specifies CASSAGGAGYEKLFF.